The rows below give T cell receptor beta chains drawn from one sample of a study of T cells in Graves' hyperthyroidism and ophthalmopathy. TCRdb redid the calling of the multiplex PCR reads with MiXCR, one entry per CDR3 protein. The sample lists about 400,000 distinct CDR3 sequences, just under 15% occurring once. The sample comprised blood. These receptors all stem from a woman aged 25-40 years with Graves' hyperthyroidism. Both conserved end residues are part of each CDR3. D genes are given only for firm matches. The size entry is marked missing in some rows and otherwise reads once, few, many or a size class.

V gene	J gene	clone size	D gene	CDR3 protein	CDR3 DNA
TRBV7-9	TRBJ2-7	NA	NA	CASSSFLGQGWYEQYF	TGTGCCAGCAGCTCCTTCCTCGGACAAGGTTGGTACGAGCAGTACTTC
TRBV28	TRBJ2-7	many	NA	CASSRAGGQSYEQYF	TGTGCCAGCAGCCGAGCAGGGGGGCAGTCCTACGAGCAGTACTTC
TRBV20-1	TRBJ2-3	NA	TRBD2	CSAPAGGPPDTQYF	TGCAGTGCCCCAGCGGGAGGGCCCCCAGATACGCAGTATTTT
TRBV24-1	TRBJ2-2	many	NA	CATSETTETGELFF	TGTGCCACCAGTGAGACGACAGAGACCGGGGAGCTGTTTTTT
TRBV12-3/TRBV12-4	TRBJ2-1	many	TRBD2	CASRLAGGGNEQFF	TGTGCCAGCAGACTAGCGGGAGGGGGCAATGAGCAGTTCTTC
TRBV28	TRBJ2-7	NA	NA	CASSLSPPSWYEQYF	TGTGCCAGCAGTTTATCCCCGCCTTCTTGGTACGAGCAGTACTTC
TRBV19	TRBJ2-2	NA	NA	CASTTLLGAGNTGELFF	TGTGCCAGTACCACCCTTCTAGGGGCCGGGAACACCGGGGAGCTGTTTTTT
TRBV7-8	TRBJ2-5	NA	TRBD2	CASSRGLAGYTYF	TGTGCCAGCAGCCGAGGACTAGCGGGGTATACGTACTTC
TRBV19	TRBJ2-1	NA	NA	CASSIGTARPSYNEQFF	TGTGCCAGTAGTATTGGAACAGCCAGGCCCTCCTACAATGAGCAGTTCTTC
TRBV13	TRBJ1-2	NA	NA	CASSFGRSAYGYTF	TGTGCCAGCAGCTTCGGACGAAGCGCCTATGGCTACACCTTC
TRBV29-1	TRBJ2-2	few	NA	CSVEAADLNTGELFF	TGCAGCGTTGAAGCGGCGGACCTGAACACCGGGGAGCTGTTTTTT
TRBV20-1	TRBJ1-5	NA	NA	CSGRRLSKNQPQHF	TGCAGCGGGCGGCGGCTCTCAAAAAATCAGCCCCAGCATTTT
TRBV28	TRBJ2-7	many	NA	CASRPTGVSYEQYF	TGTGCCAGCAGGCCTACCGGCGTTTCCTACGAGCAGTACTTC
TRBV2	TRBJ2-7	many	NA	CASSQARDGNYEQYF	TGTGCCAGCAGTCAAGCCCGGGACGGGAACTACGAGCAGTACTTC
TRBV11-3	TRBJ2-1	many	NA	CASSPRRKPHEQFF	TGTGCCAGCAGCCCGCGGAGGAAACCTCATGAGCAGTTCTTC
TRBV10-3	TRBJ2-1	many	TRBD2	CATERDRSYNEQFF	TGTGCCACCGAGCGGGATAGGTCCTACAATGAGCAGTTCTTC
TRBV5-1	TRBJ2-2	once	NA	CASSLRAAPANTGELFF	TGCGCCAGCAGCTTGAGGGCAGCGCCTGCGAACACCGGGGAGCTGTTTTTT
TRBV5-1	TRBJ2-1	many	NA	CASSTIEPGNEQFF	TGCGCCAGCAGCACCATTGAACCCGGCAATGAGCAGTTCTTC
TRBV5-1	TRBJ2-7	many	TRBD2	CASSTTSGTPGEQYF	TGCGCCAGCAGCACGACTAGCGGGACCCCTGGGGAGCAGTACTTC
TRBV14	TRBJ1-2	few	NA	CASSRLSGNYGYTF	TGTGCCAGCAGCCGATTGTCCGGTAACTATGGCTACACCTTC